This T cell receptor beta chain emerged from a study of T cell changes during pregnancy in multiple sclerosis. The table came from immunoSEQ multiplex PCR; TCRdb's copy has only in-frame clones and leaves some out. Among around 48,000 clones listed, roughly 92% were seen once. V was clipped by 2 bases and J by 6 bases; unmatched bases: 7. Germline assignment: CDR1 SGHTA and CDR2 FQGNSA. CDR3 size: 16 residues. This chain links TRBV7-2 with TRBJ2-3; 11 nucleotides agree with TRBD2. The sample consisted of CD4+ T cells from peripheral blood mononuclear cells, taken in the second trimester of pregnancy. The clonotype was recovered from a female donor in good health, enrolled as a control in a pregnancy study. Here the CDR3 DNA reads TGTGCCAGCAGCTTACCGACTAGCGGGGCAGGGGATACGCAGTATTTT. Protein: CASSLPTSGAGDTQYF.